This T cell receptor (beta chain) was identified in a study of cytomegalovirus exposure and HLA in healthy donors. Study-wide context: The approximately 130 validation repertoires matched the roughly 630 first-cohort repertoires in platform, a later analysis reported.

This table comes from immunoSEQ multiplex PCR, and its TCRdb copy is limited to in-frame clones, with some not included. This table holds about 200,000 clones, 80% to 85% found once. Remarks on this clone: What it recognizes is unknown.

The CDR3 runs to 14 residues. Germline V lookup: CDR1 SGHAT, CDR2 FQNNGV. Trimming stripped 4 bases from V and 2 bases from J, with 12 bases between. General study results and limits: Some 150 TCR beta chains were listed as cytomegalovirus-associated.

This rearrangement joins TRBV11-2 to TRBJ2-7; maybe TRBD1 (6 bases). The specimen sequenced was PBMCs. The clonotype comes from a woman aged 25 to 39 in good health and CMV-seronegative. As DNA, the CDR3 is TGTGCCAGCAGCTCGGCGACAGGACCCTACGAGCAGTACTTC. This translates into CASSSATGPYEQYF.